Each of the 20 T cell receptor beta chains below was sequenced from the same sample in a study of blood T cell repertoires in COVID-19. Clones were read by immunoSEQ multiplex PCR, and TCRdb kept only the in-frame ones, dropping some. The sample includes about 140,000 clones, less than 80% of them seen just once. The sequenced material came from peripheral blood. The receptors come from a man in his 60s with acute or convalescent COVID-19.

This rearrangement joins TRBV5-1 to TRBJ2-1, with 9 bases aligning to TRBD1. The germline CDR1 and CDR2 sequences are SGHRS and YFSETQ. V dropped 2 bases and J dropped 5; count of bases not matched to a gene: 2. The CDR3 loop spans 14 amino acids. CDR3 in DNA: TGCGCCAGCAGCTTACAGGGGGCCAACAATGAGCAGTTCTTC. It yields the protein CASSLQGANNEQFF.

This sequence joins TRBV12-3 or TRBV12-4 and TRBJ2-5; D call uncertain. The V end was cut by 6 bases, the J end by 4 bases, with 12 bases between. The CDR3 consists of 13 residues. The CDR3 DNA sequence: TGTGCCAGCAGCTGGAAGACGGGAGAGACCCAGTACTTC. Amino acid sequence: CASSWKTGETQYF.

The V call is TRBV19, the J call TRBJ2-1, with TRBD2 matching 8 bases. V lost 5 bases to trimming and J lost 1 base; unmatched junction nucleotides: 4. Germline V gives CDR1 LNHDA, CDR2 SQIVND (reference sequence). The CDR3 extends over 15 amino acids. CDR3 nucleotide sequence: TGTGCCAGTAGTGCTCTAGCGGGTTCCTACAATGAGCAGTTCTTC. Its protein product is CASSALAGSYNEQFF.

The CDR3 loop reads CASGGQSATVNQPQHF. The DNA of the CDR3 is TGTGCCAGCGGGGGACAATCAGCCACGGTTAATCAGCCCCAGCATTTT. The V call is TRBV2, the J call TRBJ1-5; D is possibly TRBD1 (6 bases). Germline V CDR1 and CDR2: SNHLY, FYNNEI. V was pared by 8 bases and J by 4 bases, with 21 bases between. The CDR3 extends over 16 amino acids.

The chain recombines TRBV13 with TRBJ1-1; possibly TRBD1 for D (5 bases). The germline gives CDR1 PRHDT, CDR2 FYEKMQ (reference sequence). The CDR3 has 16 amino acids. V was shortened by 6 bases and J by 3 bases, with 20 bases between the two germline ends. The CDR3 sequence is CASSFRQGGTYTEAFF. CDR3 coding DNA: TGTGCCAGCAGTTTCCGACAAGGCGGGACGTACACTGAAGCTTTCTTT.

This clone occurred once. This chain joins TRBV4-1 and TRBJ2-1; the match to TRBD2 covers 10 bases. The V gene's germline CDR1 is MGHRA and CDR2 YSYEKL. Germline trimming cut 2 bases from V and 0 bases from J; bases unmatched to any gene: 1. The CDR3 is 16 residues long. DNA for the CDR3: TGCGCCAGCAGCCAACCTAGCGGGAGCTCCTACAATGAGCAGTTCTTC. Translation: CASSQPSGSSYNEQFF.

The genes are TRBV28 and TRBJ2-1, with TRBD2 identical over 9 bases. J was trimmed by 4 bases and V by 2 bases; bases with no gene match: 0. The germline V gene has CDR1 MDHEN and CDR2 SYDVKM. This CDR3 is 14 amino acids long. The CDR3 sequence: CASSLLAGYNEQFF. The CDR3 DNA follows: TGTGCCAGCAGTTTACTAGCGGGATACAATGAGCAGTTCTTC. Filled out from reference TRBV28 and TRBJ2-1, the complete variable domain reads DVKVTQSSRYLVKRTGEKVFLECVQDMDHENMFWYRQDPGLGLRLIYFSYDVKMKEKGDIPEGYSVSREKKERFSLILESASTNQTSMYLCASSLLAGYNEQFFGPGTRLTVL.

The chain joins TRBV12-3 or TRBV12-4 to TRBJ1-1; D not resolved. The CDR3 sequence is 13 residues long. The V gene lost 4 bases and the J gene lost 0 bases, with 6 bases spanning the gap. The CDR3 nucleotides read TGTGCCAGCAGTTCCCACATGAACACTGAAGCTTTCTTT. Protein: CASSSHMNTEAFF.

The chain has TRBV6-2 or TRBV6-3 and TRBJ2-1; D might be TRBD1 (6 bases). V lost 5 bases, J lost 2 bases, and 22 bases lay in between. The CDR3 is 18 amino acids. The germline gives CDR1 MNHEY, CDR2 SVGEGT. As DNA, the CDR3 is TGTGCCAGCAGTGCCCAAACCCCCGGGACAAGTCCCTACAATGAGCAGTTCTTC. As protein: CASSAQTPGTSPYNEQFF.

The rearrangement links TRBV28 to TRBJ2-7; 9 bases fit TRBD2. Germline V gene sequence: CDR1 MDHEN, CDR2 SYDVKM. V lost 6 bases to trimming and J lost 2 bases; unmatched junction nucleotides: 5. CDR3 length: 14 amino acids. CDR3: CASRPGLAPYEQYF. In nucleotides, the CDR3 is TGTGCCAGCAGACCGGGACTAGCACCCTACGAGCAGTACTTC.

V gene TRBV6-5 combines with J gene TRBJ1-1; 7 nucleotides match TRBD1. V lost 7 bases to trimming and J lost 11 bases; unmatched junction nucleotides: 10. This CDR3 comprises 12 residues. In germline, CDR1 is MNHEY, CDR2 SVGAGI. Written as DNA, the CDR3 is TGTGCCAGCAAGGAGGGGGCCGGGAAGGCTTTCTTT. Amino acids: CASKEGAGKAFF.

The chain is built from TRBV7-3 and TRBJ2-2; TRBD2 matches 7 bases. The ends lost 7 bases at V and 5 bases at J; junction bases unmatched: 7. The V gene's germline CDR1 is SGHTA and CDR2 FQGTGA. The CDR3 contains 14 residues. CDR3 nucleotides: TGTGCCAGCACCCAACCCGGGAGGACCGGGGAGCTGTTTTTT. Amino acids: CASTQPGRTGELFF.

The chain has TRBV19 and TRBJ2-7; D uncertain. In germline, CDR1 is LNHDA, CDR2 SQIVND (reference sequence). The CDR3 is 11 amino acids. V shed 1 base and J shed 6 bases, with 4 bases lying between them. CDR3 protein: CASSIGSEQYF. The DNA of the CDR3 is TGTGCCAGTAGTATAGGCAGCGAGCAGTACTTC.

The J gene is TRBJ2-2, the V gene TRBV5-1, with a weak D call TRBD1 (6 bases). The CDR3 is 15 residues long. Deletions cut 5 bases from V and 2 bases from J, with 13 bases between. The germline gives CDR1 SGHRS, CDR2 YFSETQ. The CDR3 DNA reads TGCGCCAGCAGACCCGACAGGACTAACACCGGGGAGCTGTTTTTT. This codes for CASRPDRTNTGELFF.

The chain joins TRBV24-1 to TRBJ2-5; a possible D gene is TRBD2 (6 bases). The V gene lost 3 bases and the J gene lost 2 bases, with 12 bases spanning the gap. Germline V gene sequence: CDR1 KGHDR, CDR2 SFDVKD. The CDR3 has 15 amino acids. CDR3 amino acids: CATSDGGTYQETQYF. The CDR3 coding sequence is TGTGCCACCAGTGATGGGGGGACTTATCAAGAGACCCAGTACTTC.

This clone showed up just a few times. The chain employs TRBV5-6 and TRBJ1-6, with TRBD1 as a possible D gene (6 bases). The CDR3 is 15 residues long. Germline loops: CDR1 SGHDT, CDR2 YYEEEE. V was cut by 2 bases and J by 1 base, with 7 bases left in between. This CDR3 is CASSFTGSYNSPLHF. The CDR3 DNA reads TGTGCCAGCAGCTTTACAGGGTCCTATAATTCACCCCTCCACTTT.

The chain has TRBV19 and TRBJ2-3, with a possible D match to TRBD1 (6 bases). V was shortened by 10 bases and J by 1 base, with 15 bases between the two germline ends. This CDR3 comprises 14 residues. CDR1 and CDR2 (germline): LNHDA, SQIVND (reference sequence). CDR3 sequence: CATGKGGGTDTQYF. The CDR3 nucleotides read TGTGCCACCGGAAAAGGGGGTGGCACAGATACGCAGTATTTT.

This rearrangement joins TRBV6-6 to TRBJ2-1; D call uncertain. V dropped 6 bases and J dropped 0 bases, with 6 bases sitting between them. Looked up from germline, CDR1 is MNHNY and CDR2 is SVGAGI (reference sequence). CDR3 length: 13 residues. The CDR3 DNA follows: TGTGCCAGCAGCCCCGGCTCCTACAATGAGCAGTTCTTC. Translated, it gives CASSPGSYNEQFF.

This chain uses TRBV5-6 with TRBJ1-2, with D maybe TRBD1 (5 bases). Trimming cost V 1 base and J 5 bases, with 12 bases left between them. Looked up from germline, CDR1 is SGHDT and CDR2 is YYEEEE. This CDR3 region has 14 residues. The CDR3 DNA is TGTGCCAGCAGCTTGCGGGCGGGGCCTTATGGCTACACCTTC. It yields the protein CASSLRAGPYGYTF. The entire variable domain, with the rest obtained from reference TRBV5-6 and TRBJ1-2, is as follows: DAGVTQSPTHLIKTRGQQVTLRCSPKSGHDTVSWYQQALGQGPQFIFQYYEEEERQRGNFPDRFSGHQFPNYSSELNVNALLLGDSALYLCASSLRAGPYGYTFGSGTRLTVV.

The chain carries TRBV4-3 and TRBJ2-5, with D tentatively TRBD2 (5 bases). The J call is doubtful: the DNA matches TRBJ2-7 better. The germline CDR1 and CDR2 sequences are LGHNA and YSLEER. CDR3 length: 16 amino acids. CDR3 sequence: CASSQDHGHSAYEQYF. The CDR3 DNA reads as TGCGCCAGCAGCCAAGATCATGGTCATAGCGCCTACGAGCAGTACTTC.